Sequencing of this T cell receptor (beta chain) was carried out in a study of neurological immune-mediated disorders. V lost 4 bases, J lost 7 bases, and 8 bases stayed unmatched. Germline values: CDR1 SGHKS, CDR2 YYEKEE (reference sequence). CDR3 size: 16 residues. This clonotype was seen many times. TCRdb redid the calling of the 5' RACE reads with MiXCR, one entry per CDR3 protein. The table shows approximately 60,000 distinct CDR3 sequences, with over 4% occurring only once. The chain uses TRBV5-5 and TRBJ2-1; the match to TRBD2 covers 13 bases. Sequenced material: PBMCs. The receptor was isolated from a man in his forties or fifties with multiple sclerosis. In DNA form, the CDR3 reads TGTGCCAGCAGCCTCGGACTAGCGGGAGTTGCGAATGAGCAGTTCTTC. Its protein is CASSLGLAGVANEQFF.